The sequence of this T cell receptor beta chain was determined in a study of blood T cell repertoires in COVID-19. In the study overall: COVID-19 samples, acute and convalescent, were from the United States, Italy and Spain.

V lost 2 bases and J lost 2, with 19 bases in between. The V gene's germline CDR1 is SGDLS and CDR2 YYNGEE. The CDR3 loop spans 18 amino acids. This clone has a single count. Some clones are missing from TCRdb's copy, which holds only in-frame ones; the method was immunoSEQ multiplex PCR. The data contain roughly 260,000 clones, around 85% of them seen just once; the ten biggest clones take up 4%. Material: peripheral blood. This chain joins TRBV9 and TRBJ2-2; possibly TRBD1 for D (7 bases). The sequence was collected from a woman aged 40 to 55 with active or convalescent COVID-19. The CDR3, as DNA: TGTGCCAGCAGCGTTGGATGGGGGGACAGCATCAACACCGGGGAGCTGTTTTTT. Its protein product is CASSVGWGDSINTGELFF. The full variable domain, completed using reference TRBV9 and TRBJ2-2, is DSGVTQTPKHLITATGQRVTLRCSPRSGDLSVYWYQQSLDQGLQFLIQYYNGEERAKGNILERFSAQQFPDLHSELNLSSLELGDSALYFCASSVGWGDSINTGELFFGEGSRLTVL.